The T cell receptor (beta chain) under discussion was sequenced for a study of sequential checkpoint blockade in melanoma. The CDR3 loop spans 13 amino acids. Trimming took 4 bases from V and 7 from J; bases not matched to a gene: 5. Germline V gene lookup returns CDR1 SGHVS and CDR2 FQNEAQ. Specified treatment: randomized to nivolumab then ipilimumab (arm A) or the reverse (arm B). Only in-frame clones appear in the TCRdb table, and some are missing; sequencing was by immunoSEQ multiplex PCR. The sample shows around 11,000 clones, 69% of them seen only once. The specimen was CD8+ T cells sorted from blood (inferred from file names), collected from a patient given nivolumab and ipilimumab in sequence. The rearrangement joins TRBV7-8 to TRBJ2-7; TRBD1 matches 9 bases. This sequence was found in a human donor with melanoma. The CDR3 loop is CASSWDRVREQYF. The CDR3 nucleotides read TGTGCCAGCAGCTGGGACAGGGTAAGGGAGCAGTACTTC.